Each of the 28 T cell receptor beta chains below was sequenced from the same sample in a study of T-cell memory formation after mild COVID-19. One entry per CDR3 protein, called by TCRdb with MiXCR from the 5' RACE reads. The table lists hundreds of thousands of distinct CDR3 sequences, approximately 15% of them singletons. The sequenced sample was PBMCs or a T cell subset sorted from them (not recorded which). The receptors shown here come from a man aged 18 to 29 who had mild COVID-19 (a few samples of this study predate the infection). Cell type and time point are not known.

At least ten counts were recorded for this clonotype. For the CDR3, the DNA is TGTGCCATCCGGAGGGGCGAGACCCAGTACTTC. Amino acid sequence: CAIRRGETQYF. The gene calls are TRBV11-2 and TRBJ2-5, with D perhaps matching TRBD2 (6 bases). V lost 10 bases, J lost 5 bases, and 11 bases lay in between. This CDR3 contains 11 residues. The germline CDR1 and CDR2 sequences are SGHAT and FQNNGV.

The CDR3 is CASSAVDAGELFF. In nucleotides, the CDR3 is TGTGCCAGTAGTGCCGTCGACGCCGGGGAGCTGTTTTTT. V is TRBV19 and J is TRBJ2-2; D remains unclear. CDR1 and CDR2 from the germline V gene are LNHDA and SQIVND (reference sequence). The CDR3 has 13 residues. Trimming removed 5 bases at V and 6 bases at J, with 10 bases between.

This clonotype came up a few times. The chain links TRBV20-1 to TRBJ1-1; 7 bases line up with TRBD1. The CDR3 has 14 amino acids. J gave up 2 bases and V 3 bases, and 6 bases lay outside the gene matches. Germline values: CDR1 DFQATT, CDR2 SNEGSKA (reference sequence). CDR3 in amino acids: CSAREGQTNTEAFF. CDR3 coding DNA: TGCAGTGCTAGGGAGGGACAGACCAACACTGAAGCTTTCTTT.

There are a few counts of this clonotype. The gene calls are TRBV20-1 and TRBJ2-3; 10 nucleotides align to TRBD2. V shed 5 bases and J 5 bases; nucleotides not matched to a gene: 7. CDR1 and CDR2 from the germline V gene are DFQATT and SNEGSKA (reference sequence). This CDR3 contains 14 residues. The CDR3 loop is CSASSTSGLDTQYF. In nucleotides, the CDR3 is TGCAGTGCTTCTTCGACTAGCGGGTTAGATACGCAGTATTTT.

Only a few counts were recorded for this clonotype. This CDR3 reads CASSQDYGYTF. For the CDR3, the DNA is TGTGCCAGCTCCCAGGACTATGGCTACACCTTC. The chain joins TRBV18 to TRBJ1-2; D remains ambiguous. The CDR3 has 11 amino acids. V dropped 6 bases and J dropped 3 bases, with 5 bases sitting between them. From germline, CDR1 is KGHSH and CDR2 LQKENI.

In its sample, this clonotype was seen a few times. This chain connects TRBV20-1 to TRBJ2-7, with D possibly TRBD2 on 5 matching bases. The CDR3 is 12 residues long. The germline V gene encodes CDR1 DFQATT and CDR2 SNEGSKA (reference sequence). V was cut by 6 bases and J by 7 bases, with 16 bases left in between. CDR3 bases: TGCAGTGCGCTCGACCAGCCGGGGGAGCAGTACGTC. As protein: CSALDQPGEQYV.

This clonotype was counted many times. The chain links TRBV5-6 to TRBJ1-5; no firm D call. The CDR3 runs to 12 residues. The germline V gene encodes CDR1 SGHDT and CDR2 YYEEEE. Trimming shortened V by 5 bases and J by 6 bases, and 9 bases separated the two germline ends. DNA of the CDR3: TGTGCCAGCAGTGGTCCTAGTCAGCCCCAGCATTTT. Translation gives CASSGPSQPQHF.

The chain couples TRBV6-2 or TRBV6-3 to TRBJ1-2; no firm D call. There are 13 residues in the CDR3. V lost 5 bases to trimming and J lost 4 bases, with 11 bases between them. Germline values: CDR1 MNHEY, CDR2 SVGEGT. The CDR3: CASSRRMAYGYTF. Written as DNA, the CDR3 is TGTGCCAGCAGTCGACGGATGGCCTATGGCTACACCTTC.

J is TRBJ2-3 and V is TRBV20-1; 8 bases match TRBD2. This CDR3 comprises 12 residues. The germline V gene encodes CDR1 DFQATT and CDR2 SNEGSKA (reference sequence). V lost 2 bases to trimming and J lost 8 bases; unmatched junction nucleotides: 3. The CDR3 DNA reads as TGCAGTGCTAGACTTACTAGCGGTACGCAGTATTTT. Translating it yields CSARLTSGTQYF.

The chain couples TRBV7-2 to TRBJ1-1; tentative D call: TRBD1 (6 bases). Germline lookup yields CDR1 SGHTA and CDR2 FQGNSA. Trimming pared 5 bases from V and 7 bases from J, leaving 14 bases between. This CDR3 spans 13 amino acids. The CDR3 DNA follows: TGTGCCAGCAGCACCCGACAGGACTTTGAAGCTTTCTTT. Its translation is CASSTRQDFEAFF.

This clonotype came up a few times. This sequence joins TRBV12-3 or TRBV12-4 and TRBJ1-5; D is unresolved. V dropped 2 bases and J dropped 7 bases, with 6 bases sitting between them. The CDR3 consists of 12 residues. The CDR3 sequence: CASSLFRQPQHF. The CDR3 DNA sequence: TGTGCCAGCAGTTTATTTAGGCAGCCCCAGCATTTT.

This clonotype was seen only a few times. This chain uses TRBV7-6 with TRBJ2-3; TRBD2 agrees at 10 bases. The CDR3 covers 20 residues. Germline trimming cut 1 base from V and 4 bases from J; bases unmatched to any gene: 17. Germline CDR1 and CDR2: SGHVS and FNYEAQ. CDR3 DNA: TGTGCCAGCAGCTTAGAACCGGGAAATAGCGGGGGGCCATTGGCAGATACGCAGTATTTT. Protein sequence: CASSLEPGNSGGPLADTQYF.

This clonotype came up a few times. The chain couples TRBV9 to TRBJ2-3; tentatively, D is TRBD1 (6 bases). CDR1 and CDR2 (germline): SGDLS, YYNGEE. This CDR3 has 13 amino acids. V lost 4 bases and J 1 base, leaving 7 bases between the germline ends. CDR3: CASSKGGTDTQYF. The CDR3 bases are TGTGCCAGCAGCAAGGGGGGCACAGATACGCAGTATTTT. The full variable domain, in which reference TRBV9 and TRBJ2-3 provide the parts outside the CDR3, is DSGVTQTPKHLITATGQRVTLRCSPRSGDLSVYWYQQSLDQGLQFLIQYYNGEERAKGNILERFSAQQFPDLHSELNLSSLELGDSALYFCASSKGGTDTQYFGPGTRLTVL.

This clonotype was recorded a few times. V is TRBV5-1 and J is TRBJ1-4; D call uncertain. CDR1 is SGHRS, CDR2 YFSETQ, per germline. V shed 1 base and J shed 4 bases, with 8 bases lying between them. This CDR3 spans 14 amino acids. The CDR3 here is CASSLSTDNEKLFF. The CDR3 DNA sequence: TGCGCCAGCAGCTTGTCGACCGATAATGAAAAACTGTTTTTT.

In this sample, this clonotype turned up a few times. The genes are TRBV20-1 and TRBJ2-3, with D possibly being TRBD1 or TRBD2 (6 bases each). In germline, CDR1 is DFQATT, CDR2 SNEGSKA (reference sequence). Trimming took off 3 bases at V and 4 bases at J, with 14 bases between the two ends. This CDR3 comprises 14 residues. CDR3: CSARSGARPDTQYF. The CDR3 DNA follows: TGCAGTGCTAGGTCGGGGGCTCGGCCAGATACGCAGTATTTT.

This clonotype was seen only a few times. The chain carries TRBV12-3 or TRBV12-4 and TRBJ2-1, with 9 bases that match TRBD2. This CDR3 region has 15 residues. After removal of 5 bases from V and 5 bases from J, the junction contained 7 bases not matched to a gene. CDR3 bases: TGTGCCAGCAGTCTAGGCGGGGGGGCCCACAATGAGCAGTTCTTC. Its translation is CASSLGGGAHNEQFF.

Remarks on this clonotype: Just one base apart from a much larger clone, this may be a read error. V gene TRBV5-1 combines with J gene TRBJ1-1; 8 nucleotides match TRBD1. V lost 3 bases to trimming and J lost 1 base; unmatched junction nucleotides: 5. Germline CDR1 SGHRS, CDR2 YFSETQ. The CDR3 has 15 amino acids. Here the CDR3 DNA reads TGCGCCAGCAGCTCGACAGGGGAGGGGAACACTGAAGCTTTCTTT. Its translation is CASSSTGEGNTEAFF.

The chain joins TRBV5-1 to TRBJ2-1, with a weak D call TRBD1 (6 bases). The CDR3 is 16 residues long. Germline CDR1 and CDR2: SGHRS and YFSETQ. V was pared by 0 bases and J by 7 bases, with 17 bases between. CDR3 nucleotide sequence: TGCGCCAGCAGCTTGGCGGCGCTGGGAAGGGGGAATGAGCAGTTCTTC. It codes for CASSLAALGRGNEQFF.

There are a few counts of this clonotype. V usage is TRBV24-1 and J usage is TRBJ2-3; the D is unclear. Trimming cost V 0 bases and J 3 bases, with 3 bases left between them. This CDR3 is 13 amino acids long. Germline V gives CDR1 KGHDR, CDR2 SFDVKD. The CDR3: CATSDLFTDTQYF. The CDR3, as DNA: TGTGCCACCAGTGATTTGTTTACAGATACGCAGTATTTT.

The CDR3 spells CASSAGPGQGAFDEQYF. The CDR3 coding sequence is TGTGCCAGCAGCGCCGGACCCGGACAGGGGGCATTCGACGAGCAGTACTTC. The rearrangement uses TRBV9 and TRBJ2-7; 11 positions agree with TRBD1. Unmatched junction bases numbered 13, after V lost 3 bases and J lost 5 bases. The CDR3 is made up of 17 amino acids. Germline V gene sequence: CDR1 SGDLS, CDR2 YYNGEE.

This chain uses TRBV6-2 or TRBV6-3 with TRBJ2-7, with D possibly matching TRBD2 (7 bases). The CDR3 sequence is 14 residues long. Germline CDR1 and CDR2: MNHEY and SVGEGT. Trimming took 5 bases from V and 2 from J, leaving 13 bases between them. The CDR3 reads CASSKLGGPYEQYV. The CDR3 DNA is TGTGCCAGCAGTAAGCTCGGGGGGCCCTACGAGCAGTACGTC.

The rearrangement joins TRBV7-3 to TRBJ2-4; 9 bases are a match to TRBD2. J lost 7 bases, V lost 5 bases, and 6 bases had no gene match. CDR3 size: 14 residues. CDR1 is SGHTA, CDR2 FQGTGA, per germline. The chain's CDR3 is CASSAAGGLNIQYF. For the CDR3, the DNA is TGTGCCAGCAGCGCCGCGGGGGGGCTGAACATTCAGTACTTC.

This clonotype has only a few counts. The rearrangement links TRBV7-9 to TRBJ2-4; weak D call: TRBD2 (7 bases). This CDR3 comprises 20 residues. Trimming shortened V by 1 base and J by 2 bases, and 24 bases separated the two germline ends. Germline CDR1 SEHNR, CDR2 FQNEAQ (reference sequence). This CDR3 is CASSLGALRGPRGSKNIQYF. CDR3 DNA: TGTGCCAGCAGCTTAGGCGCTTTGCGGGGGCCTCGGGGGTCCAAAAACATTCAGTACTTC.

The rearrangement links TRBV9 to TRBJ2-5, with D perhaps TRBD1 or TRBD2 (5 bases each). V was trimmed by 0 bases and J by 4 bases, leaving 7 bases between them. In germline, CDR1 is SGDLS, CDR2 YYNGEE. The CDR3 is 13 residues long. The CDR3 region has the DNA TGTGCCAGCAGCGTAGTTGGGGGAGAGACCCAGTACTTC. This codes for CASSVVGGETQYF.

The chain couples TRBV10-3 to TRBJ2-7; D remains ambiguous. Germline assignment: CDR1 ENHRY and CDR2 SYGVKD. This CDR3 region has 13 residues. V was cut by 0 bases and J by 3 bases, with 6 bases left in between. The CDR3 region has the DNA TGTGCCATCAGTGAGTCTGGCAACTACGAGCAGTACGTC. It encodes CAISESGNYEQYV.

There are many counts of this clonotype. The J gene is TRBJ2-1, the V gene TRBV7-9; 8 bases align to TRBD2. This CDR3 region has 16 residues. From germline, CDR1 is SEHNR and CDR2 FQNEAQ (reference sequence). V shed 5 bases, J shed 0 bases, and the junction held 6 bases outside the gene matches. DNA of the CDR3: TGTGCCAGCAGCGTAACGCGGGGGGCCTCCTACAATGAGCAGTTCTTC. Its translation: CASSVTRGASYNEQFF.

The chain combines TRBV15 with TRBJ2-7; TRBD2 is a possible D gene (6 bases). Germline CDR1 is LNHNV and CDR2 is YYDKDF (reference sequence). This CDR3 is 13 amino acids long. Trimming stripped 5 bases from V and 4 bases from J, with 12 bases between. The CDR3 DNA follows: TGTGCCACCAGCGGAGGGGTGGGTTACGAGCAGTACGTC. Protein product: CATSGGVGYEQYV.

The chain uses TRBV20-1 and TRBJ1-4, with 9 bases that match TRBD1. The germline V gene has CDR1 DFQATT and CDR2 SNEGSKA (reference sequence). The trim removed 1 base at V and 8 bases at J, leaving 11 bases unmatched. This CDR3 comprises 16 residues. The CDR3 nucleotides read TGCAGTGCTAGAGTCCGCCTGGACAGGGGTAGGGAAAAACTGTTTTTT. Its protein is CSARVRLDRGREKLFF.